The rows below give T cell receptor beta chains drawn from one sample of a study of blood T cell repertoires in COVID-19. Some clones are missing from TCRdb's copy, which holds only in-frame ones; the method was immunoSEQ multiplex PCR. The sample holds under 200,000 clones; 82% are singletons and the top ten take around 8%. Sequencing used peripheral blood. All receptors derive from a woman aged 60 to 75 with COVID-19, enrolled during active disease. Both conserved end residues are part of each CDR3. The D gene is left open where the match is weak. Rows give clone size only sometimes, using once, few, many, or a class for an expanded clone.

J	V	size	D	CDR3	DNA
TRBJ2-3	TRBV5-1	NA	TRBD2	CASSLGGLAGGLTDTQYF	TGCGCCAGCAGCTTGGGGGGACTAGCGGGAGGGCTGACAGATACGCAGTATTTT
TRBJ2-2	TRBV2	NA	TRBD2	CASSLRVAGNTGELFF	TGTGCCAGCTCCCTTCGGGTAGCGGGGAACACCGGGGAGCTGTTTTTT
TRBJ2-2	TRBV6-4	few	NA	CASSDSPGTGELFF	TGTGCCAGCAGTGACTCTCCGGGGACCGGGGAGCTGTTTTTT
TRBJ1-1	TRBV7-2	few	TRBD1	CASSLHGQGNEAFF	TGTGCCAGCAGCCTACACGGACAGGGCAATGAAGCTTTCTTT
TRBJ1-2	TRBV5-1	NA	TRBD1	CATGQGDYYGYTF	TGCGCCACCGGACAGGGGGATTATTATGGCTACACCTTC
TRBJ2-5	TRBV5-4	once	NA	CASSPDSRTPETQYF	TGTGCCAGCAGCCCGGACAGCCGAACACCGGAGACCCAGTACTTC
TRBJ2-1	TRBV14	NA	TRBD1	CASSHGQGNEQFF	TGTGCCAGCAGCCACGGACAGGGGAATGAGCAGTTCTTC
TRBJ2-2	TRBV7-9	NA	NA	CASSLNEAGTGELFF	TGTGCCAGCAGCTTGAACGAGGCGGGGACCGGGGAGCTGTTTTTT
TRBJ2-3	TRBV7-9	NA	NA	CASSLALLAMPSDTQYF	TGTGCCAGCAGCTTAGCGCTGCTAGCCATGCCCTCAGATACGCAGTATTTT
TRBJ2-3	TRBV7-3	NA	NA	CASSGSRDSSTDTQYF	TGTGCCAGCAGCGGTTCACGGGACTCTAGCACAGATACGCAGTATTTT
TRBJ1-4	TRBV3-1/TRBV3-2	once	TRBD1	CASSHTQGQPTNEKLFF	TGTGCCAGCAGCCACACCCAGGGACAGCCAACTAATGAAAAACTGTTTTTT
TRBJ1-2	TRBV7-2	once	TRBD1	CASSFSSLSGGGVGYTF	TGTGCCAGCAGCTTTAGTTCCCTGTCAGGGGGTGGGGTAGGCTACACCTTC
TRBJ1-5	TRBV30	NA	NA	CAWRPTGGGQPQHF	TGTGCCTGGAGGCCCACGGGGGGGGGTCAGCCCCAGCATTTT
TRBJ1-5	TRBV27	NA	NA	CASSLGADRTQPQHF	TGTGCCAGCAGTTTAGGGGCGGATAGGACTCAGCCCCAGCATTTT
TRBJ2-5	TRBV2	NA	TRBD2	CASSGLAGQETQYF	TGTGCCAGCTCGGGACTAGCGGGGCAAGAGACCCAGTACTTC
TRBJ2-2	TRBV18	NA	TRBD1	CASSRLGQSLSPNTGELFF	TGTGCCAGCTCACGCTTGGGACAGTCCCTATCCCCGAACACCGGGGAGCTGTTTTTT
TRBJ2-7	TRBV29-1	NA	TRBD1	CSVELGQGYEQYF	TGCAGCGTTGAATTGGGACAGGGTTACGAGCAGTACTTC
TRBJ1-1	TRBV11-2	NA	NA	CASSLEPRVNTEAFF	TGTGCCAGCAGCTTAGAGCCGAGGGTGAACACTGAAGCTTTCTTT
TRBJ2-1	TRBV6-2/TRBV6-3	NA	TRBD2	CASSYFLAGGGEQFF	TGTGCCAGCAGTTACTTCCTAGCGGGAGGGGGTGAGCAGTTCTTC
TRBJ2-5	TRBV5-4	NA	TRBD2	CASSNRGLAGGQETQYF	TGTGCCAGCAGCAACCGGGGACTAGCGGGAGGCCAAGAGACCCAGTACTTC
TRBJ2-5	TRBV5-6	few	NA	CASSLTRGLLETQYF	TGTGCCAGCAGCTTGACAAGGGGCCTGCTGGAGACCCAGTACTTC
TRBJ2-3	TRBV4-1	NA	NA	CASSHAASPDTQYF	TGCGCCAGCAGCCATGCAGCGAGCCCAGATACGCAGTATTTT
TRBJ2-7	TRBV28	NA	NA	CASSFIGSSYEQYF	TGTGCCAGCAGTTTTATTGGGAGCTCCTACGAGCAGTACTTC
TRBJ2-2	TRBV5-1	NA	TRBD1	CASSLGQGAGGELFF	TGCGCCAGCAGCTTGGGACAGGGGGCTGGCGGGGAGCTGTTTTTT
TRBJ1-6	TRBV5-1	NA	NA	CASSLGTVNSPLHF	TGCGCCAGCAGCTTGGGGACAGTTAATTCACCCCTCCACTTT
TRBJ2-3	TRBV5-1	NA	TRBD1	CASSSGGRGLSDTQYF	TGCGCCAGCAGCTCCGGCGGCAGGGGGTTGTCAGATACGCAGTATTTT
TRBJ2-6	TRBV5-1	once	TRBD2	CASSSEGGAGAGANVLTF	TGCGCCAGCAGCTCTGAAGGGGGAGCGGGAGCTGGGGCCAACGTCCTGACTTTC
TRBJ1-1	TRBV11-2	NA	NA	CASSLDTVMNTEAFF	TGTGCCAGCAGCTTAGACACGGTCATGAACACTGAAGCTTTCTTT
TRBJ2-7	TRBV4-2	NA	TRBD2	CASSQPGTSGLYEQYF	TGTGCCAGCAGCCAACCCGGGACTAGCGGCCTCTACGAGCAGTACTTC
TRBJ1-4	TRBV29-1	once	TRBD1	CSVEGQGADEKLFF	TGCAGCGTTGAAGGACAGGGGGCAGATGAAAAACTGTTTTTT
TRBJ1-1	TRBV6-5	NA	NA	CASSYSGGMGGTEAFF	TGTGCCAGCAGTTACTCTGGAGGGATGGGGGGCACTGAAGCTTTCTTT
TRBJ2-2	TRBV19	NA	NA	CASSIPNRDSTGELFF	TGTGCCAGTAGTATCCCTAACCGGGACTCCACCGGGGAGCTGTTTTTT
TRBJ2-3	TRBV5-6	once	NA	CASSSMGGEDTQYF	TGTGCCAGCAGCTCGATGGGGGGAGAAGATACGCAGTATTTT
TRBJ1-4	TRBV19	NA	TRBD1	CASSRQGATNEKLFF	TGTGCCAGTAGTAGACAGGGCGCAACTAATGAAAAACTGTTTTTT
TRBJ2-5	TRBV25-1	NA	TRBD2	CATSAGGQMGTQYF	TGTGCCACCTCAGCGGGGGGGCAGATGGGGACCCAGTACTTC
TRBJ1-2	TRBV30	once	NA	CAWKRDTNYGYTF	TGTGCCTGGAAACGGGATACTAACTATGGCTACACCTTC
TRBJ2-5	TRBV7-6	NA	TRBD1	CASSAHLGQGGGETQYF	TGTGCCAGCAGCGCTCACCTGGGACAGGGTGGAGGAGAGACCCAGTACTTC
TRBJ2-1	TRBV18	NA	TRBD1	CASSPQGNRGAYNEQFF	TGTGCCAGCTCACCACAGGGGAACAGGGGCGCCTACAATGAGCAGTTCTTC
TRBJ1-3	TRBV5-4	once	NA	CASSLDRAYGIYF	TGTGCCAGCAGCTTGGACAGGGCCTACGGCATATATTTT
TRBJ2-7	TRBV5-4	few	NA	CASSLAPTGNYEQYF	TGTGCCAGCAGCTTGGCCCCGACAGGAAACTACGAGCAGTACTTC
TRBJ1-1	TRBV11-3	once	NA	CASSQNRGGANTEAFF	TGTGCCAGCAGCCAAAATCGCGGAGGGGCAAACACTGAAGCTTTCTTT